A single sample is the source of the 23 T cell receptor beta chains below, sequenced in a study of OX40 agonist ivuxolimab in advanced cancers. Only in-frame clones appear in the TCRdb table, and some are missing; sequencing was by immunoSEQ multiplex PCR. This table holds 50,000 to 70,000 clones, around 85% found once. The source was CD4+ or CD8+ T cells sorted from blood, collected in a trial of the OX40 agonist ivuxolimab. These receptors originate from an adult with an advanced solid tumor such as melanoma, head and neck, liver or kidney cancer.

The chain uses TRBV10-3 and TRBJ2-7; D is ambiguous. Germline-derived CDR1 and CDR2 are ENHRY and SYGVKD. The CDR3 extends over 10 amino acids. Trimming pared 10 bases from V and 5 bases from J, leaving 9 bases between. This CDR3 reads CATEEDEQYF. As DNA, the CDR3 is TGTGCCACCGAAGAGGACGAGCAGTACTTC.

This clone has a handful of counts. This chain joins TRBV4-2 and TRBJ1-6; D is perhaps TRBD1 (6 bases). Germline V gives CDR1 LGHNA, CDR2 YNFKEQ. Trimming stripped 2 bases from V and 6 bases from J, with 17 bases between. The CDR3 length is 17 residues. The CDR3 DNA sequence: TGTGCCAGCAGCCAAAACAGGGAAATTTTGGGTAATTCACCCCTCCACTTT. As protein: CASSQNREILGNSPLHF.

The rearrangement links TRBV4-1 to TRBJ1-2; perhaps TRBD1 as D (5 bases). Germline V gene sequence: CDR1 MGHRA, CDR2 YSYEKL. This CDR3 has 16 amino acids. V lost 3 bases to trimming and J lost 3 bases, with 17 bases between them. Written as DNA, the CDR3 is TGCGCCAGCAGCCAGGAAACAGGATTTGAGTACTATGGCTACACCTTC. It specifies CASSQETGFEYYGYTF.

The chain employs TRBV27 and TRBJ1-1, with a tentative D call TRBD1 (5 bases). The CDR3 consists of 14 residues. CDR1 MNHEY and CDR2 SMNVEV come from the germline V gene (reference sequence). The V end was cut by 3 bases, the J end by 2 bases, with 10 bases between. The CDR3 here is CASSLGGGNTEAFF. CDR3 in DNA: TGTGCCAGCAGTTTGGGGGGTGGAAACACTGAAGCTTTCTTT.

This clone was detected only once. CDR3 sequence: CASSRSGGINEKLFF. In DNA, the CDR3 is TGTGCCAGCAGCCGATCAGGGGGAATTAATGAAAAACTGTTTTTT. This chain uses TRBV6-5 with TRBJ1-4; the match to TRBD1 covers 7 bases. V lost 6 bases to trimming and J lost 4 bases; unmatched junction nucleotides: 8. CDR3 size: 15 residues. The V gene's germline CDR1 is MNHEY and CDR2 SVGAGI.

This clone was detected only a few times. The J gene is TRBJ1-5, the V gene TRBV7-3; D is possibly TRBD1 (5 bases). CDR3 length: 13 amino acids. Germline CDR1 is SGHTA and CDR2 is FQGTGA. The V gene lost 4 bases and the J gene lost 2 bases, with 6 bases spanning the gap. The CDR3 coding sequence is TGTGCCAGCAGCTGGGACGGCAATCAGCCCCAGCATTTT. It encodes CASSWDGNQPQHF.

The rearrangement joins TRBV11-2 to TRBJ2-3; unclear D gene. Trimming took off 0 bases at V and 5 bases at J, with 9 bases between the two ends. CDR1 SGHAT and CDR2 FQNNGV come from the germline V gene. The length of the CDR3 is 14 residues. This CDR3 reads CASSLDLLGDTQYF. The CDR3 nucleotides read TGTGCCAGCAGCTTAGATCTACTGGGAGATACGCAGTATTTT. The full variable domain, with the rest looked up from reference TRBV11-2 and TRBJ2-3, is EAGVAQSPRYKIIEKRQSVAFWCNPISGHATLYWYQQILGQGPKLLIQFQNNGVVDDSQLPKDRFSAERLKGVDSTLKIQPAKLEDSAVYLCASSLDLLGDTQYFGPGTRLTVL.

The chain employs TRBV14 and TRBJ2-1; D is unresolved. Trimming removed 5 bases at V and 4 bases at J, with 3 bases between. This CDR3 region has 11 residues. Germline CDR1 and CDR2: SGHDN and FVKESK. The CDR3 protein is CASSYYNEQFF. DNA for the CDR3: TGTGCCAGCAGCTATTACAATGAGCAGTTCTTC.

The chain has TRBV18 and TRBJ2-3; 9 bases are a match to TRBD2. This CDR3 is built from 17 residues. Germline-derived CDR1 and CDR2 are KGHSH and LQKENI. V shed 5 bases, J shed 1 base, and the junction held 10 bases outside the gene matches. The CDR3 DNA reads TGTGCCAGCTCAACCGGGGTTAGCGGGGGTGGCACAGATACGCAGTATTTT. This translates into CASSTGVSGGGTDTQYF.

The chain recombines TRBV5-5 with TRBJ1-5; D is unclear. In germline, CDR1 is SGHKS, CDR2 YYEKEE (reference sequence). CDR3 length: 13 residues. Trimming took 2 bases from V and 6 from J, leaving 9 bases between them. CDR3 loop: CASSFITTQPQHF. The CDR3 DNA is TGTGCCAGCAGCTTCATCACAACTCAGCCCCAGCATTTT.

This clone is a singleton in its sample. V usage is TRBV2 and J usage is TRBJ1-3; a weak D match, TRBD1 (5 bases). Trimming cost V 6 bases and J 0 bases, with 15 bases left between them. This CDR3 contains 16 residues. Germline V gene lookup returns CDR1 SNHLY and CDR2 FYNNEI. The chain's CDR3 is CASRGVGRDSGNTIYF. In DNA form, the CDR3 reads TGTGCCAGCAGAGGGGTCGGCAGGGACTCTGGAAACACCATATATTTT.

This sequence joins TRBV5-5 and TRBJ2-3; 10 nucleotides line up with TRBD1. The CDR3 sequence is 16 residues long. Trimming removed 0 bases from V and 4 bases from J; junction bases left unmatched: 5. CDR1 SGHKS and CDR2 YYEKEE come from the germline V gene (reference sequence). This chain's CDR3 is CASSLEDRGVADTQYF. The CDR3 DNA reads as TGTGCCAGCAGCTTGGAGGACAGGGGGGTCGCAGATACGCAGTATTTT.

The rearrangement links TRBV6-6 to TRBJ1-1; no firm D call. The V end lost 11 bases, the J end lost 8 bases, and 15 bases lay between the germline ends. CDR1 is MNHNY, CDR2 SVGAGI, per germline (reference sequence). The CDR3 extends over 11 amino acids. CDR3 amino acids: CAVSRWAEAFF. The DNA for the CDR3 is TGTGCCGTCTCCCGGTGGGCCGAAGCTTTCTTT.

This sequence joins TRBV4-3 and TRBJ1-1; 10 bases match TRBD1. The V and J ends lost 4 bases and 3 bases, in that order; junction bases with no gene match: 5. The CDR3 totals 15 residues. Germline lookup yields CDR1 LGHNA and CDR2 YSLEER. The CDR3 coding sequence is TGCGCCAGCAGCCCCTGGACAGGGGGTGACACTGAAGCTTTCTTT. This gives the protein CASSPWTGGDTEAFF.

Worth noting for this clone: At one end the junction does not follow the germline gene, possibly because of a read error. This rearrangement joins TRBV19 to TRBJ2-3; the D is unclear. This CDR3 comprises 13 residues. Per germline, CDR1 LNHDA and CDR2 SQIVND (reference sequence). The CDR3 here is CASSIVPSDTQYF. CDR3 sequence (DNA): TGTGCCAGTAGCATAGTCCCCTCAGATACGCAGTATTTT.

This chain connects TRBV6-5 to TRBJ2-1; perhaps TRBD2 as D (5 bases). In germline, CDR1 is MNHEY, CDR2 SVGAGI. The CDR3 consists of 12 residues. V lost 2 bases and J 8 bases, leaving 7 bases between the germline ends. The CDR3, as DNA: TGTGCCAGCAGTTACGGGAGTTATGAGCAGTTCTTC. Translated: CASSYGSYEQFF.

The chain combines TRBV4-3 with TRBJ1-2, with 7 positions matching TRBD1. The CDR3 spans 15 residues. Germline V gene data show CDR1 as LGHNA and CDR2 as YSLEER. Trimming took 3 bases from V and 5 from J; bases not matched to a gene: 9. CDR3 protein: CASSQSRIQGYGYTF. The CDR3 DNA reads TGCGCCAGCAGCCAGTCTCGTATACAGGGGTATGGCTACACCTTC.

This chain uses TRBV5-4 with TRBJ1-3; D uncertain. The CDR3 sequence is 15 residues long. Germline CDR1 reads SGHNT; CDR2 reads YYREEE (reference sequence). V gave up 1 base and J gave up 1 base, with 9 bases separating them. The CDR3 loop is CASSLSWGSGNTIYF. As DNA, the CDR3 is TGTGCCAGCAGCTTGTCCTGGGGTTCTGGAAACACCATATATTTT.

The chain joins TRBV27 to TRBJ2-7; D call uncertain. V lost 8 bases to trimming and J lost 5 bases, with 10 bases between them. Germline values: CDR1 MNHEY, CDR2 SMNVEV (reference sequence). CDR3 length: 11 residues. CDR3 sequence: CASGRPDEQYF. The CDR3 nucleotides are TGTGCCAGCGGGCGCCCTGACGAGCAGTACTTC.

The chain couples TRBV7-6 to TRBJ1-1, with a weak D call TRBD1 (5 bases). Looked up from germline, CDR1 is SGHVS and CDR2 is FNYEAQ. Trimming cost V 3 bases and J 3 bases, with 11 bases left between them. The length of the CDR3 is 14 residues. The DNA of the CDR3 is TGTGCCAGCAGCTTGGAGACGGGGGACACTGAAGCTTTCTTT. Protein sequence: CASSLETGDTEAFF.

V gene TRBV5-1 combines with J gene TRBJ2-1, with D perhaps matching TRBD2 (5 bases). The CDR3 is 15 amino acids. Per the germline V gene, CDR1 is SGHRS and CDR2 is YFSETQ. The germline V and J ends were trimmed by 2 bases and 0 bases, with 9 bases remaining between them. For the CDR3, the DNA is TGCGCCAGCAGCTTCCGGGGAAGCTCCTACAATGAGCAGTTCTTC. Translated, it gives CASSFRGSSYNEQFF.

Regarding this clone: A junction boundary mismatches the germline segment, possibly from a read error. The rearrangement joins TRBV5-3 to TRBJ2-2; the D gene is possibly TRBD1 (6 bases). TRBV5-3 is annotated as an ORF whose role is uncertain. The CDR3 length is 15 residues. The CDR3 protein is CASSLLQGTTGELFF. For the CDR3, the DNA is TGTGCCAGCAGCTTGCTACAGGGCACCACCGGGGAGCTGTTTTTT.

The chain carries TRBV6-1 and TRBJ2-1; perhaps TRBD1 as D (5 bases). CDR1 is MNHNS, CDR2 SASEGT, per germline. Between the trimmed V and J ends, which lost 2 bases and 3 bases, there was a span of 8 bases. The CDR3 is 14 amino acids. The CDR3 sequence is CASSETTDYNEQFF. The CDR3 DNA reads as TGTGCCAGCAGTGAAACGACAGACTACAATGAGCAGTTCTTC.